The TCR beta chain under discussion was sequenced for a study of immune evolution from preneoplasia to lung adenocarcinoma. Each case's diagnosis was confirmed by two pathologists on H&E. After pathologic assessment, macro-dissection selected premalignant or tumor cells for extraction. Study-wide points: From normal lung to invasive adenocarcinoma, top clone frequencies appeared to decrease. T cell clonality was higher in KRAS-mutant than EGFR-mutant or wild-type nodules.

Produced via immunoSEQ multiplex PCR; TCRdb's table is partial and in-frame only. In the table there are about 40,000 clones, 74% of which are singletons. Remarks on this clone: Its target is unknown.

Germline V gene lookup returns CDR1 KGHSH and CDR2 LQKENI. This CDR3 region has 15 residues. Trimming cost V 5 bases and J 4 bases, with 14 bases left between them. Sequenced: FFPE invasive lung adenocarcinoma tissue. The clonotype comes from a person in their sixties with lung adenocarcinoma. The gene calls are TRBV18 and TRBJ2-2; possibly TRBD2 for D (7 bases). In DNA, the CDR3 is TGTGCCAGCTCAACGGGGGGCGCAGGCACCGGGGAGCTGTTTTTT. This codes for CASSTGGAGTGELFF.